This TCR beta chain was identified in a study of human T cells and chemical hapten exposure. Study findings and constraints: It was expanded TCRs that formed significantly more large CDR3 similarity clusters than controls did.

TCRdb passed the RACE reads through MiXCR, listing each CDR3 protein once. This table holds about 84,000 distinct CDR3 sequences, about 10% found once. J lost 4 bases, V lost 6 bases, and 8 bases had no gene match. Germline-derived CDR1 and CDR2 are WNHNN and SYGVQD (reference sequence). CDR3 length: 15 residues. This clonotype occurred a few times. Antigen: not known. Time point in this sample: patch test 2, 6 weeks after DPC sensitization. The treatment was: therapeutic diphenylcyclopropenone sensitization with weekly scalp DPC. The TCR was taken from a woman aged 45-59 years with alopecia areata. Some clones in this sample may be carry-over from other donors' samples. The chain employs TRBV10-1 and TRBJ2-7, with 11 bases identical to TRBD1. Material: whole blood, obtained in connection with sensitization to the hapten diphenylcyclopropenone (DPC). DNA for the CDR3: TGCGCCAGCAGCTCGCAGGACAGGGGGCAGTACGAGCAGTACTTC. Amino acids: CASSSQDRGQYEQYF.